Listed below are T cell receptor beta chains from one sample, sequenced in a study of cytomegalovirus exposure and HLA in healthy donors. Sequencing was performed with immunoSEQ multiplex PCR; in TCRdb, only in-frame clones are kept and a portion is missing. The data contain 150,000 to 200,000 clones, less than 80% of them singletons. The sample taken for sequencing was PBMCs. The receptors derive from a man aged 35-49 years in good health and CMV-seronegative. Each CDR3 is given with its conserved first and last residue. D genes are given only for firm matches. Expanded clones get a size class; other rows say once, few or many, or leave the size out.

V gene: TRBV14
J gene: TRBJ2-5
clone size: -
D gene: -
CDR3 protein: CASSQVTGAQETQYF
CDR3 DNA: TGTGCCAGCAGCCAAGTAACGGGAGCCCAAGAGACCCAGTACTTC

V gene: TRBV4-2
J gene: TRBJ2-6
clone size: -
D gene: TRBD2
CDR3 protein: CASSPTSGGVSGANVLTF
CDR3 DNA: TGTGCCAGCAGCCCAACTAGCGGGGGGGTCTCTGGGGCCAACGTCCTGACTTTC

V gene: TRBV27
J gene: TRBJ2-2
clone size: few
D gene: TRBD1
CDR3 protein: CASSSTGLGGELFF
CDR3 DNA: TGTGCCAGCAGTTCGACAGGGTTGGGCGGGGAGCTGTTTTTT

V gene: TRBV4-1
J gene: TRBJ1-1
clone size: -
D gene: -
CDR3 protein: CASSQWGVGTEAFF
CDR3 DNA: TGCGCCAGCAGCCAATGGGGGGTGGGCACTGAAGCTTTCTTT

V gene: TRBV28
J gene: TRBJ1-2
clone size: few
D gene: -
CDR3 protein: CASSPTTTERYGYTF
CDR3 DNA: TGTGCCAGCAGCCCCACGACGACAGAACGGTATGGCTACACCTTC

V gene: TRBV30
J gene: TRBJ1-6
clone size: few
D gene: -
CDR3 protein: CAWRVSSYNSPLHF
CDR3 DNA: TGTGCCTGGAGGGTCAGCTCCTATAATTCACCCCTCCACTTT

V gene: TRBV1
J gene: TRBJ2-1
clone size: -
D gene: -
CDR3 protein: CTSRQTPGLAGNEQFF
CDR3 DNA: TGCACCAGCAGACAAACACCGGGACTAGCGGGTAATGAGCAGTTCTTC

V gene: TRBV28
J gene: TRBJ1-2
clone size: -
D gene: TRBD1
CDR3 protein: CASSLPDRRASGYTF
CDR3 DNA: TGTGCCAGCAGCCTCCCGGACAGGCGCGCTTCAGGCTACACCTTC

V gene: TRBV7-2
J gene: TRBJ1-6
clone size: -
D gene: -
CDR3 protein: CASSSVRDWDSPLHF
CDR3 DNA: TGTGCCAGCAGCTCAGTCCGGGATTGGGATTCACCCCTCCACTTT

V gene: TRBV7-9
J gene: TRBJ2-2
clone size: once
D gene: -
CDR3 protein: CASSLESSVNTGELFF
CDR3 DNA: TGTGCCAGCAGCTTAGAGAGTAGCGTGAACACCGGGGAGCTGTTTTTT

V gene: TRBV7-9
J gene: TRBJ2-5
clone size: -
D gene: TRBD1
CDR3 protein: CASSPGQETWEQYF
CDR3 DNA: TGTGCCAGCAGCCCAGGACAGGAGACGTGGGAGCAGTACTTC

V gene: TRBV4-2
J gene: TRBJ2-1
clone size: -
D gene: TRBD2
CDR3 protein: CASSQDSLAGGRIEQFF
CDR3 DNA: TGTGCCAGCAGCCAAGATAGTCTAGCGGGGGGGCGTATTGAGCAGTTCTTC

V gene: TRBV7-6
J gene: TRBJ1-1
clone size: -
D gene: -
CDR3 protein: CASSLEAGPNTEAFF
CDR3 DNA: TGTGCCAGCAGCTTAGAAGCAGGGCCCAACACTGAAGCTTTCTTT

V gene: TRBV29-1
J gene: TRBJ2-1
clone size: -
D gene: TRBD1
CDR3 protein: CSVRQGWNEQFF
CDR3 DNA: TGCAGCGTCCGACAGGGATGGAATGAGCAGTTCTTC

V gene: TRBV10-3
J gene: TRBJ1-3
clone size: -
D gene: -
CDR3 protein: CAIRADISGNTIYF
CDR3 DNA: TGTGCCATCAGGGCTGACATCTCTGGAAACACCATATATTTT

V gene: TRBV7-9
J gene: TRBJ2-3
clone size: few
D gene: TRBD2
CDR3 protein: CASSSGLASTDTQYF
CDR3 DNA: TGTGCCAGCAGCTCTGGACTAGCGAGCACAGATACGCAGTATTTT

V gene: TRBV5-1
J gene: TRBJ1-2
clone size: few
D gene: TRBD1
CDR3 protein: CASSLERGHGYTF
CDR3 DNA: TGCGCCAGCAGCTTGGAGAGGGGGCACGGCTACACCTTC

V gene: TRBV11-2
J gene: TRBJ1-1
clone size: few
D gene: -
CDR3 protein: CASSLGLGRRVTEAFF
CDR3 DNA: TGTGCCAGCAGCTTAGGGTTGGGCAGGAGGGTTACTGAAGCTTTCTTT

V gene: TRBV4-2
J gene: TRBJ2-2
clone size: -
D gene: -
CDR3 protein: CASSFGLDGELFF
CDR3 DNA: TGTGCCAGCAGTTTCGGGTTAGACGGGGAGCTGTTTTTT

V gene: TRBV4-3
J gene: TRBJ2-2
clone size: -
D gene: -
CDR3 protein: CASSQDQAAGELFF
CDR3 DNA: TGCGCCAGCAGCCAAGATCAGGCAGCCGGGGAGCTGTTTTTT

V gene: TRBV14
J gene: TRBJ2-7
clone size: -
D gene: -
CDR3 protein: CASSQSIYDEQYF
CDR3 DNA: TGTGCCAGCAGCCAATCGATCTATGACGAGCAGTACTTC

V gene: TRBV5-1
J gene: TRBJ2-5
clone size: few
D gene: -
CDR3 protein: CASSLGWRQETQYF
CDR3 DNA: TGCGCCAGCAGCTTGGGTTGGCGGCAAGAGACCCAGTACTTC

V gene: TRBV4-3
J gene: TRBJ2-7
clone size: few
D gene: TRBD2
CDR3 protein: CASSQDVASGSLSYEQYF
CDR3 DNA: TGCGCCAGCAGCCAAGATGTGGCTAGCGGGAGCCTCTCCTACGAGCAGTACTTC

V gene: TRBV9
J gene: TRBJ2-1
clone size: few
D gene: TRBD2
CDR3 protein: CASSDGLAGYNEQFF
CDR3 DNA: TGTGCCAGCAGTGACGGACTAGCGGGATACAATGAGCAGTTCTTC

V gene: TRBV4-2
J gene: TRBJ2-7
clone size: -
D gene: -
CDR3 protein: CASSQELAGTSYEQYF
CDR3 DNA: TGTGCCAGCAGCCAAGAGTTGGCGGGGACTTCCTACGAGCAGTACTTC

V gene: TRBV19
J gene: TRBJ1-4
clone size: once
D gene: -
CDR3 protein: CASSISPGVKLFF
CDR3 DNA: TGTGCCAGTAGTATTTCCCCGGGAGTAAAACTGTTTTTT

V gene: TRBV5-1
J gene: TRBJ1-2
clone size: -
D gene: TRBD1
CDR3 protein: CASSLGQGNGYTF
CDR3 DNA: TGCGCCAGCAGCCTCGGACAGGGGAATGGCTACACCTTC

V gene: TRBV5-1
J gene: TRBJ1-2
clone size: once
D gene: TRBD1
CDR3 protein: CASSSPGQPYGYTF
CDR3 DNA: TGCGCCAGCAGCTCGCCGGGACAGCCCTATGGCTACACCTTC

V gene: TRBV27
J gene: TRBJ2-5
clone size: -
D gene: TRBD2
CDR3 protein: CASSPLLAAQETQYF
CDR3 DNA: TGTGCCAGCAGCCCTCTACTAGCGGCACAAGAGACCCAGTACTTC

V gene: TRBV5-1
J gene: TRBJ1-5
clone size: -
D gene: TRBD1
CDR3 protein: CASSLQGQENQPQHF
CDR3 DNA: TGCGCCAGCAGCTTACAGGGACAGGAGAATCAGCCCCAGCATTTT

V gene: TRBV7-2
J gene: TRBJ2-7
clone size: -
D gene: -
CDR3 protein: CASSLAQGYEQYF
CDR3 DNA: TGTGCCAGCAGCTTGGCCCAGGGGTACGAGCAGTACTTC

V gene: TRBV19
J gene: TRBJ2-7
clone size: -
D gene: TRBD2
CDR3 protein: CASSPRTSGGVTQYF
CDR3 DNA: TGTGCCAGTAGTCCGCGGACTAGCGGGGGAGTCACGCAGTACTTC

V gene: TRBV2
J gene: TRBJ2-5
clone size: -
D gene: TRBD2
CDR3 protein: CASSWTSGRAFVETQYF
CDR3 DNA: TGTGCCAGCAGTTGGACTAGCGGGAGGGCGTTTGTAGAGACCCAGTACTTC

V gene: TRBV5-1
J gene: TRBJ1-1
clone size: -
D gene: TRBD1
CDR3 protein: CASRGQGNTEAFF
CDR3 DNA: TGCGCCAGCAGGGGACAGGGAAACACTGAAGCTTTCTTT

V gene: TRBV11-2
J gene: TRBJ1-6
clone size: -
D gene: TRBD1
CDR3 protein: CASGATDRGYNSPLHF
CDR3 DNA: TGTGCCAGCGGCGCGACCGACAGGGGCTATAATTCACCCCTCCACTTT

V gene: TRBV9
J gene: TRBJ1-2
clone size: -
D gene: -
CDR3 protein: CASSVVLEANYGYTF
CDR3 DNA: TGTGCCAGCAGCGTAGTCTTAGAAGCTAACTATGGCTACACCTTC

V gene: TRBV9
J gene: TRBJ2-5
clone size: -
D gene: TRBD2
CDR3 protein: CASSVRGDSPQETQYF
CDR3 DNA: TGTGCCAGCAGCGTTCGGGGGGACTCCCCACAAGAGACCCAGTACTTC